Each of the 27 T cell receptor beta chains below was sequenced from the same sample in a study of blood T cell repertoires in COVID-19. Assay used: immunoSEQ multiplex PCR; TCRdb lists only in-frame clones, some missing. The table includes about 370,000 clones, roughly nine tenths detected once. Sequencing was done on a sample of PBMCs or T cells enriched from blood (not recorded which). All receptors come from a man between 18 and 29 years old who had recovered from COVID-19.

The DNA for the CDR3 is TGTGCCAGCAGCGCAGCCGGGGCTGAAGCTTTCTTT. Translation gives CASSAAGAEAFF. The chain has TRBV9 and TRBJ1-1; D remains ambiguous. Trimming cost V 3 bases and J 6 bases, with 9 bases left between them. This CDR3 contains 12 residues. Germline CDR1 and CDR2: SGDLS and YYNGEE.

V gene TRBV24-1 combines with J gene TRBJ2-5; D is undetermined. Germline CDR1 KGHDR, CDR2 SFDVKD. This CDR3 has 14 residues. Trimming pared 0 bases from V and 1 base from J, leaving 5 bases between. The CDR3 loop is CATSDLNSQETQYF. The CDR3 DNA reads TGTGCCACCAGTGATTTGAACAGCCAAGAGACCCAGTACTTC.

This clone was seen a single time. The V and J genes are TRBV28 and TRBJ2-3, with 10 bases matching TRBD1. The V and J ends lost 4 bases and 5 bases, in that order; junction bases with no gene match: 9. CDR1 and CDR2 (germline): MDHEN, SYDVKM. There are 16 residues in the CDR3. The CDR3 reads CASSSTRDRGLDTQYF. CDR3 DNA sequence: TGTGCCAGCAGTTCTACCCGTGACAGGGGGCTAGATACGCAGTATTTT.

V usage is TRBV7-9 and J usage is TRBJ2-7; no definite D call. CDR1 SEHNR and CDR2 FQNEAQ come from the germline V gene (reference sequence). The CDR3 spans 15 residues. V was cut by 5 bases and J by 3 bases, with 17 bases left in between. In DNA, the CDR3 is TGTGCCAGCAGCCCAAGTATGTGGGCGCACTACGAGCAGTACTTC. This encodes CASSPSMWAHYEQYF.

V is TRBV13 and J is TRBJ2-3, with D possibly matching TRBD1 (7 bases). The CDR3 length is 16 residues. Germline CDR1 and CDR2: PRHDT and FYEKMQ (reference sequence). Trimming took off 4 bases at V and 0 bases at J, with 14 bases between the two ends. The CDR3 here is CASSSGGGRSTDTQYF. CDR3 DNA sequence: TGTGCCAGCAGCTCTGGAGGGGGCCGGAGCACAGATACGCAGTATTTT.

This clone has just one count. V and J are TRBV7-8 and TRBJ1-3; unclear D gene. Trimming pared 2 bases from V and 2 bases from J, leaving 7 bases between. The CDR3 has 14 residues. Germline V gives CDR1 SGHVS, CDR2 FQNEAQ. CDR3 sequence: CASSLYLPGNTIYF. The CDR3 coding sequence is TGTGCCAGCAGCTTATATCTCCCTGGAAACACCATATATTTT.

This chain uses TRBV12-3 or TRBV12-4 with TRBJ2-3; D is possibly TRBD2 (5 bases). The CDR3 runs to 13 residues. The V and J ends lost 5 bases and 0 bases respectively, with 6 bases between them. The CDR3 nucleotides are TGTGCCAGCAGTCGGACTAGCACAGATACGCAGTATTTT. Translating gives CASSRTSTDTQYF.

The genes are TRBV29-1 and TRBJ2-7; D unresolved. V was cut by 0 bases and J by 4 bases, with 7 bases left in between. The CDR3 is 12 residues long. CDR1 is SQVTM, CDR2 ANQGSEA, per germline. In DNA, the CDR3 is TGCAGCGTTGAAGATTCGGTATACGAGCAGTACTTC. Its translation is CSVEDSVYEQYF.

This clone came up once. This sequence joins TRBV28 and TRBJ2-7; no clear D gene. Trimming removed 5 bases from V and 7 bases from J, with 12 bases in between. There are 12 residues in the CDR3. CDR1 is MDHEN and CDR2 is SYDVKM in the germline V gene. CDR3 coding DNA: TGTGCCAGCAGTAGCAACCTGATAGAGCAGTACTTC. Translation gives CASSSNLIEQYF.

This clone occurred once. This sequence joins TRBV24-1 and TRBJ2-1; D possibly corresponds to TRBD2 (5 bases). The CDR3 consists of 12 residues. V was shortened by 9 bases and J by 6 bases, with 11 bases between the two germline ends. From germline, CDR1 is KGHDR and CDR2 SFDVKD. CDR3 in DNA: TGTGCCACCGCAAACCGGGGCAATGAGCAGTTCTTC. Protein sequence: CATANRGNEQFF.

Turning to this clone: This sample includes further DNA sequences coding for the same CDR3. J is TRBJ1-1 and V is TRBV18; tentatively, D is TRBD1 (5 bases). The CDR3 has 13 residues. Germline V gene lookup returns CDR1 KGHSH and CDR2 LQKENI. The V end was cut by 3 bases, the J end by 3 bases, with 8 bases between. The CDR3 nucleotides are TGTGCCAGCTCACCCAGGGTTTACACTGAAGCTTTCTTT. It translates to CASSPRVYTEAFF.

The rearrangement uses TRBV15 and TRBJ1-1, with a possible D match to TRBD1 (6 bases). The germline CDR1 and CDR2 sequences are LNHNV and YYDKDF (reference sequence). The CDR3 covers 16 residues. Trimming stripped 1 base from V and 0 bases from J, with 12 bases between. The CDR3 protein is CATSRGGQSMNTEAFF. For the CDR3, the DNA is TGTGCCACCAGCAGAGGGGGGCAGTCTATGAACACTGAAGCTTTCTTT.

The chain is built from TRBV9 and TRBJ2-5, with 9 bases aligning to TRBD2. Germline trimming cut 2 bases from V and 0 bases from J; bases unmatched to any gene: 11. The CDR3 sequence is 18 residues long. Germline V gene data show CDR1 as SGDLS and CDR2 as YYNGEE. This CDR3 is CASSVGRRLAGHQETQYF. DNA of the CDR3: TGTGCCAGCAGCGTGGGTCGCCGCCTAGCGGGGCACCAAGAGACCCAGTACTTC.

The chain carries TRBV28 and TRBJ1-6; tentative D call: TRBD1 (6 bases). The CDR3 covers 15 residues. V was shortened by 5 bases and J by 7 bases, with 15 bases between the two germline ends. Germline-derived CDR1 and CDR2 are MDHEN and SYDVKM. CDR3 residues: CASSRGWTENSPLHF. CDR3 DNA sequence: TGTGCCAGCAGTCGAGGTTGGACAGAAAATTCACCCCTCCACTTT.

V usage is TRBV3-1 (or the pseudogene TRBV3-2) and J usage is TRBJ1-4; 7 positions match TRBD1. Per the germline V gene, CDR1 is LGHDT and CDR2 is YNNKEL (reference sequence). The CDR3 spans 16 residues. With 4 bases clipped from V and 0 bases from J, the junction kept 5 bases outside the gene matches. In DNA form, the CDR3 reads TGTGCCAGCAGCCTAGGGGGACAGTCAACTAATGAAAAACTGTTTTTT. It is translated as CASSLGGQSTNEKLFF.

The CDR3 region has the DNA TGTGCCAGCAGTTACCAGCGGTCCACCACAGATACGCAGTATTTT. It specifies CASSYQRSTTDTQYF. The rearrangement links TRBV27 to TRBJ2-3; weak D call: TRBD2 (5 bases). The germline gives CDR1 MNHEY, CDR2 SMNVEV (reference sequence). Trimming took off 4 bases at V and 2 bases at J, with 13 bases between the two ends. CDR3 length equals 15 residues.

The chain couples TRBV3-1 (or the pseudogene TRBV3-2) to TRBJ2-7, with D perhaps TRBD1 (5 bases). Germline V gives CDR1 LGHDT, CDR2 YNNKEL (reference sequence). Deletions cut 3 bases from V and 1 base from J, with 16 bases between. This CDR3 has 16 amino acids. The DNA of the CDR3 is TGTGCCAGCAGCCAGGCCCGATTATGGACATCCTACGAGCAGTACTTC. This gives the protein CASSQARLWTSYEQYF.

Written as DNA, the CDR3 is TGTGCTAGTGGTTTAGGGGCGGGGGGAACGGAGACCCAGTACTTC. Its protein is CASGLGAGGTETQYF. The gene calls are TRBV12-5 and TRBJ2-5, with 8 bases lining up with TRBD2. Looked up from germline, CDR1 is LGHNT and CDR2 is FRNRAP. The CDR3 length is 15 residues. The junction had 8 bases not matched to a gene; V was cut back by 3 bases and J by 5 bases.

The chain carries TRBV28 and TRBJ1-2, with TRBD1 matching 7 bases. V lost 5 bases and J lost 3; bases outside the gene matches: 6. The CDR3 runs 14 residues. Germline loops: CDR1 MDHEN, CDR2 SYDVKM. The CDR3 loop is CASSVGQSYYGYTF. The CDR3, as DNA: TGTGCCAGCAGTGTGGGACAGTCCTACTATGGCTACACCTTC.

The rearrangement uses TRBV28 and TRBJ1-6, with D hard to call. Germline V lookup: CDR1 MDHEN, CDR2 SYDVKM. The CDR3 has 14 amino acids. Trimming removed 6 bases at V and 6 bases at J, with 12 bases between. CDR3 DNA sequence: TGTGCCAGCAGGGGCTTTAGGCGTAATTCACCCCTCCACTTT. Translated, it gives CASRGFRRNSPLHF.

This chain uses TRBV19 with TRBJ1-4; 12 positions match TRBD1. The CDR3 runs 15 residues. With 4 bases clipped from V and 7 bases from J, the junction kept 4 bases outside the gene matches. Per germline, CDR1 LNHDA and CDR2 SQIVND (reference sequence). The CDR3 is CASSTGTGGFEKLFF. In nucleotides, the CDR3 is TGTGCCAGTAGTACAGGGACAGGGGGCTTTGAAAAACTGTTTTTT.

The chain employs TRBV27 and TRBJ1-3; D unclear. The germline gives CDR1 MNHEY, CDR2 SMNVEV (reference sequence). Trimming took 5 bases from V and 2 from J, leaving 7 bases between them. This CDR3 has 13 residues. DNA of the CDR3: TGTGCCAGCAGTCCAGGTACTGGAAACACCATATATTTT. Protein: CASSPGTGNTIYF.

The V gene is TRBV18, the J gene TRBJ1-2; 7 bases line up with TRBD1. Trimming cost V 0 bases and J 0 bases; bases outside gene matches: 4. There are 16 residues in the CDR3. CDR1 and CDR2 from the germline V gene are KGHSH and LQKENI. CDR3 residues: CASSPPGTASNYGYTF. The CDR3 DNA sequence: TGTGCCAGCTCACCACCAGGGACAGCATCTAACTATGGCTACACCTTC.

The CDR3 is CASSNSGRAGEISNQPQHF. The CDR3 nucleotides read TGTGCCAGCAGCAACAGCGGTCGGGCAGGGGAAATAAGCAATCAGCCCCAGCATTTT. This chain uses TRBV21-1 with TRBJ1-5; the table's D call, TRBD1, was not checked against the DNA. TRBV21-1 is labeled a pseudogene. CDR3 length: 19 amino acids.

The CDR3 DNA follows: TGTGCCAGCAGCTTGGGGCCACAGGGGGGTCTTTATGGCTACACCTTC. It specifies CASSLGPQGGLYGYTF. This chain connects TRBV5-5 to TRBJ1-2; 8 positions agree with TRBD1. The germline V gene encodes CDR1 SGHKS and CDR2 YYEKEE (reference sequence). The trim removed 0 bases at V and 5 bases at J, leaving 9 bases unmatched. The CDR3 has 16 residues.

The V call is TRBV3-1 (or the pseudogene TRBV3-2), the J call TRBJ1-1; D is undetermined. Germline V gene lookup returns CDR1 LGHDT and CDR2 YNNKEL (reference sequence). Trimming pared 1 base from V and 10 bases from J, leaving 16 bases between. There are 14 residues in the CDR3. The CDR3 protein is CASSQAARGRGAFF. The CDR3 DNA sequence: TGTGCCAGCAGCCAAGCGGCAAGAGGAAGAGGAGCTTTCTTT.

The CDR3 loop reads CASSDRPSSYNEQFF. Written as DNA, the CDR3 is TGTGCCAGCAGTGACCGGCCTAGCTCCTACAATGAGCAGTTCTTC. The genes are TRBV6-4 and TRBJ2-1; no firm D call. V was pared by 2 bases and J by 0 bases, with 8 bases between. CDR1 and CDR2 (germline): MRHNA, SNTAGT. The CDR3 sequence is 15 residues long.